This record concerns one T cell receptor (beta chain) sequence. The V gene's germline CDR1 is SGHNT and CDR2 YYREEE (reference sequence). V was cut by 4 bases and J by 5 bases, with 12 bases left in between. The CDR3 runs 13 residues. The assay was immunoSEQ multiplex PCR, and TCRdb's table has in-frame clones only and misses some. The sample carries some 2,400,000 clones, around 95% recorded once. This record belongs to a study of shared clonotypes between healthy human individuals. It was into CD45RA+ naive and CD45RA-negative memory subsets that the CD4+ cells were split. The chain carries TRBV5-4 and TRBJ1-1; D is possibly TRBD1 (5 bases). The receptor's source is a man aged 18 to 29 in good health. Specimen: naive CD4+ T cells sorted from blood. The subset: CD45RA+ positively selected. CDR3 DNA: TGTGCCAGCAGCCCTCTCGCAGGGACTGAAGCTTTCTTT. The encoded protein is CASSPLAGTEAFF.